Presented here are 20 T cell receptor beta chains from one specimen sequenced in a study of cytomegalovirus exposure and HLA in healthy donors. The PCR employed 60 Vbeta primers together with 13 Jbeta primers. Clones were read by immunoSEQ multiplex PCR, and TCRdb kept only the in-frame ones, dropping some. The sample has around 170,000 clones; 78% are singletons. Material: PBMCs. The receptors here all came from a woman aged 45 to 65 in good health and CMV-seropositive.

The chain's CDR3 is CASGTYSKDEQFF. CDR3 bases: TGTGCCAGCGGGACTTACTCGAAGGATGAGCAGTTCTTC. This sequence joins TRBV6-5 and TRBJ2-1; TRBD2 is a possible D gene (6 bases). The CDR3 is 13 amino acids. CDR1 and CDR2 from the germline V gene are MNHEY and SVGAGI. The germline V and J ends were trimmed by 8 bases and 8 bases, with 16 bases remaining between them.

This clone was seen a single time. The chain recombines TRBV5-4 with TRBJ2-3; D is undetermined. The CDR3 runs to 13 residues. Per germline, CDR1 SGHNT and CDR2 YYREEE (reference sequence). The V end was cut by 0 bases, the J end by 4 bases, with 6 bases between. CDR3 loop: CASSLAPSDTQYF. In DNA, the CDR3 is TGTGCCAGCAGCTTGGCCCCGTCAGATACGCAGTATTTT.

The chain recombines TRBV5-8 with TRBJ1-2, with TRBD1 identical over 7 bases. With V trimmed by 0 bases and J by 4 bases, 3 bases remained unmatched. Germline CDR1 reads SGHTS; CDR2 reads YDEGEE. The length of the CDR3 is 14 residues. CDR3 residues: CASSLDRGLYGYTF. In DNA form, the CDR3 reads TGTGCCAGCAGCTTGGACAGGGGCCTCTATGGCTACACCTTC.

The chain joins TRBV14 to TRBJ2-5; D may be TRBD2 (6 bases). From germline, CDR1 is SGHDN and CDR2 FVKESK. This CDR3 has 14 amino acids. Trimming cost V 4 bases and J 2 bases, with 11 bases left between them. CDR3 loop: CASSLTGGQETQYF. The CDR3 DNA is TGTGCCAGCAGCCTTACCGGGGGTCAAGAGACCCAGTACTTC.

J is TRBJ1-2 and V is TRBV11-2, with D possibly TRBD1 on 6 matching bases. CDR3 length: 13 residues. V shed 6 bases and J shed 2 bases, with 10 bases lying between them. Germline V CDR1 and CDR2: SGHAT, FQNNGV. The CDR3 loop reads CASSRDRNYGYTF. CDR3 nucleotides: TGTGCCAGCAGTCGCGACAGGAACTATGGCTACACCTTC.

The chain carries TRBV7-2 and TRBJ1-2; 8 positions match TRBD1. J lost 0 bases, V lost 3 bases, and 3 bases had no gene match. The CDR3 extends over 15 amino acids. The V gene's germline CDR1 is SGHTA and CDR2 FQGNSA. This chain's CDR3 is CASSFGQGSNYGYTF. Written as DNA, the CDR3 is TGTGCCAGCAGCTTCGGACAGGGATCTAACTATGGCTACACCTTC.

This chain connects TRBV29-1 to TRBJ2-1, with 14 bases fitting TRBD2. The CDR3 loop spans 14 amino acids. V lost 6 bases and J lost 9; bases outside the gene matches: 7. Looked up from germline, CDR1 is SQVTM and CDR2 is ANQGSEA. CDR3 region: CSVRLAGGPGEQFF. The CDR3 region has the DNA TGCAGCGTGAGACTAGCGGGGGGGCCGGGTGAGCAGTTCTTC.

V gene TRBV28 combines with J gene TRBJ2-2; 8 bases map to TRBD1. This CDR3 is 16 amino acids long. Germline V lookup: CDR1 MDHEN, CDR2 SYDVKM. The J segment lost 4 bases and the V segment lost 6 bases, leaving 10 bases of the junction unmatched. The CDR3 protein is CASRDGQGAGTGELFF. CDR3 bases: TGTGCCAGCAGGGATGGACAGGGAGCGGGCACCGGGGAGCTGTTTTTT.

DNA for the CDR3: TGTGCCAGCTCAGGCGGGACCAACACCGGGGAGCTGTTTTTT. Its protein product is CASSGGTNTGELFF. V is TRBV18 and J is TRBJ2-2, with D perhaps matching TRBD2 (6 bases). In germline, CDR1 is KGHSH, CDR2 LQKENI. The V gene lost 5 bases and the J gene lost 2 bases, with 9 bases spanning the gap. This CDR3 region has 14 residues.

The table lists this clone with many counts. This rearrangement joins TRBV25-1 to TRBJ2-5, with TRBD2 identical over 7 bases. CDR3 length equals 16 residues. The J segment lost 5 bases and the V segment lost 2 bases, leaving 11 bases of the junction unmatched. Per the germline V gene, CDR1 is MGHDK and CDR2 is SYGVNS. The CDR3 region is CASSESGGRTRETQYF. The CDR3 nucleotides read TGTGCCAGCAGTGAAAGCGGAGGGAGGACTAGGGAGACCCAGTACTTC.

This clone was seen more than once but under ten times. The rearrangement joins TRBV7-2 to TRBJ1-1; D gene ambiguous. Germline V CDR1 and CDR2: SGHTA, FQGNSA. This CDR3 has 15 amino acids. The V end was cut by 5 bases, the J end by 7 bases, with 20 bases between. CDR3 DNA: TGTGCCAGCAGCCCTCGGCGGTCTGCGGGTGGTGAAGCTTTCTTT. This sequence encodes CASSPRRSAGGEAFF.

The chain uses TRBV7-2 and TRBJ1-1; weak D call: TRBD1 (6 bases). The V end was cut by 5 bases, the J end by 4 bases, with 17 bases between. Per the germline V gene, CDR1 is SGHTA and CDR2 is FQGNSA. The CDR3 covers 15 residues. DNA for the CDR3: TGTGCCAGCAGCCCGGCGGGGGGCGTCGTCACTGAAGCTTTCTTT. As protein: CASSPAGGVVTEAFF.

This clone was counted between two and nine times. The chain is built from TRBV27 and TRBJ1-4; 7 nucleotides align to TRBD1. The CDR3 has 15 amino acids. Trimming cost V 2 bases and J 7 bases; bases outside gene matches: 7. The germline V gene has CDR1 MNHEY and CDR2 SMNVEV (reference sequence). This CDR3 is CASSLTGQRGEKLFF. CDR3 bases: TGTGCCAGCAGTTTAACGGGACAGAGAGGTGAAAAACTGTTTTTT.

This chain connects TRBV11-2 to TRBJ2-7; 7 bases fit TRBD1. The J segment lost 5 bases and the V segment lost 5 bases, leaving 18 bases of the junction unmatched. CDR3 length equals 17 residues. Germline values: CDR1 SGHAT, CDR2 FQNNGV. CDR3 loop: CASSISGWEQGQDEQYF. In DNA form, the CDR3 reads TGTGCCAGCAGCATCTCTGGCTGGGAACAGGGGCAAGACGAGCAGTACTTC.

With respect to this clone: The sample has other DNA sequences that encode this CDR3 too. The chain employs TRBV9 and TRBJ2-5; D may be TRBD2 (6 bases). The CDR3 extends over 13 amino acids. Trimming left V 4 bases short and J 5 bases short, with 12 bases between. CDR1 and CDR2 (germline): SGDLS, YYNGEE. This chain's CDR3 is CASSPSGGETQYF. The CDR3 DNA reads as TGTGCCAGCAGCCCGAGTGGGGGGGAGACCCAGTACTTC.

The chain combines TRBV5-4 with TRBJ2-5; 7 bases match TRBD2. CDR1 and CDR2 from the germline V gene are SGHNT and YYREEE (reference sequence). The CDR3 runs to 15 residues. The J segment lost 0 bases and the V segment lost 4 bases, leaving 6 bases of the junction unmatched. The CDR3 loop reads CASSPRGRDQETQYF. As DNA, the CDR3 is TGTGCCAGCAGCCCCCGAGGGAGGGACCAAGAGACCCAGTACTTC.

In regard to this clone: A read error may account for a junction end that differs from germline. This chain links TRBV4-1 with TRBJ2-6, with D possibly being TRBD1 (5 bases). The germline CDR1 and CDR2 sequences are MGHRA and YSYEKL. This CDR3 has 17 amino acids. CDR3 region: CASSPIRVLSGANALTF. The CDR3 DNA reads as TGCGCCAGCAGCCCAATTAGGGTTCTTTCTGGGGCCAACGCCCTGACTTTC.

The chain is built from TRBV19 and TRBJ1-4; possibly TRBD1 for D (5 bases). The CDR3 consists of 17 residues. The germline V gene encodes CDR1 LNHDA and CDR2 SQIVND (reference sequence). V lost 3 bases, J lost 8 bases, and 22 bases lay in between. The CDR3 spells CASSIGGRSRRKEKLFF. The CDR3 DNA sequence: TGTGCCAGTAGTATCGGGGGTAGGAGCCGAAGGAAGGAAAAACTGTTTTTT.

This chain links TRBV4-2 with TRBJ2-3, with 9 bases aligning to TRBD2. The CDR3 has 17 amino acids. In germline, CDR1 is LGHNA, CDR2 YNFKEQ. Germline trimming cut 0 bases from V and 1 base from J; bases unmatched to any gene: 5. CDR3 sequence (DNA): TGTGCCAGCAGCCAAGATGGCCAGCGGGGGGGCACAGATACGCAGTATTTT. Encoded protein: CASSQDGQRGGTDTQYF.

This clone has just a few counts. The rearrangement joins TRBV7-6 to TRBJ1-1; D not certain. Germline CDR1 reads SGHVS; CDR2 reads FNYEAQ. V was pared by 2 bases and J by 0 bases, with 13 bases between. CDR3 length: 16 residues. CDR3 region: CASSLMSRQVNTEAFF. The CDR3 region has the DNA TGTGCCAGCAGCTTAATGTCCCGGCAGGTGAACACTGAAGCTTTCTTT. The full variable domain, rest sourced from reference TRBV7-6 and TRBJ1-1, is GAGVSQSPRYKVTKRGQDVALRCDPISGHVSLYWYRQALGQGPEFLTYFNYEAQQDKSGLPNDRFSAERPEGSISTLTIQRTEQRDSAMYRCASSLMSRQVNTEAFFGQGTRLTVV.